One TCR beta chain is described in this entry. The CDR3 goes on 3 residues after the read ends, and that part is filled in from the germline J gene. This record belongs to a study of T cells in women clearing cervical HPV infection. Across the whole study: Control women cleared a single incident HPV16 infection within 12 months.

Clones were sequenced by immunoSEQ multiplex PCR, and TCRdb holds only the in-frame ones, with some missing. Its listing shows around 23,000 clones. CDR1 ENHRY and CDR2 SYGVKD come from the germline V gene. Deletions cut 2 bases from V and 2 bases from J, with 14 bases between. The CDR3 loop spans 16 amino acids. This chain uses TRBV10-3 with TRBJ2-3; TRBD2 is a possible D gene (6 bases). The specimen was blood buffy coat. This TCR was recovered from a woman aged 18 to 75 with a cervical HPV16 infection that either progressed to CIN3+ or cleared (not recorded which). CDR3 DNA, as far as it was read: TGTGCCATCAGTGAGCCGGGACTCTCCAACACAGATACG. As protein: CAISEPGLSNTDT. The full CDR3 protein is CAISEPGLSNTDTQYF.